A selection of T cell receptor beta chains follows, all from one sample in a study of neurological immune-mediated disorders. TCRdb analysed the 5' RACE reads with MiXCR anew, one entry per CDR3 protein. The sample yields about 52,000 distinct CDR3 sequences, roughly 3.8% seen once. Sequenced sample: PBMCs. These receptors all come from a man aged 60-69 years with multiple sclerosis. Each CDR3 is given with its conserved first and last residue.

TRBV9	CASSVIPKTGGNQPQHF
TRBV4-1	CASSQRGLAGNTDTQYF
TRBV24-1	CATSDLQGPSNQPQHF
TRBV27	CASSLQGGAEAFF
TRBV5-5	CASSLEPGRYNEQFF
TRBV3-1	CASSATGVEAFF
TRBV7-9	CASSSRAGATQYF
TRBV27	CASSPGTANSPLHF
TRBV20-1	CSARDQPQHF
TRBV7-2	CASSRPGVSGEQYF
TRBV5-1	CASGPGTEETQYF
TRBV5-1	CASSLVPGEGTDTQYF
TRBV10-3	CAISGRQGLNEQFF
TRBV5-1	CASSLAMAADEKLFF
TRBV7-6	CASSVGGGEAFF
TRBV20-1	CSAREPPARLFSDEQFF
TRBV5-1	CASSLAMTTYEQYF
TRBV20-1	CSARDLTGLAGVSEQYF
TRBV6-5	CASTEMGQGNEQFF
TRBV5-1	CASSLDEGSGNEQFF
TRBV5-6	CASSSTRVTYNEQFF
TRBV19	CASSKARRQETQYF
TRBV6-5	CATRSGGFYEQYF
TRBV3-1	CASSRAQGNTEAFF
TRBV11-2	CASSLTNRLTEAFF
TRBV7-6	CASSLAGRGPSSYNEQFF
TRBV7-2	CASSSPTSTDTQYF
TRBV4-2	CASSPRLAGGGNEQFF
TRBV5-5	CASSSFGDRGGTGELFF
TRBV20-1	CSARGNPGTGNNQPQHF
TRBV5-4	CASSRPQQGIQETQYF